This T cell receptor beta chain emerged from a study of Graves' ophthalmopathy and Graves' hyperthyroidism. Using RNA transcripts, the TCR beta CDR3 regions were amplified. HTBI primers primed a first-round RT-PCR, and a second-round multiplex PCR followed. TCRdb reanalysed the multiplex PCR reads using MiXCR and keeps one entry per CDR3 protein. The sample lists 300,000 or so distinct CDR3 sequences, 15% to 20% occurring once. Whole-study results and caveats: Most expanded thyroid clonotypes above 0.001 frequency also appeared in blood.

Moderate-to-severe activity, CAS ≥3, NOSPECS ≥4 and a duration under 3 months were seen in donors with ophthalmopathy. Clinical symptoms, serum thyroxine, TRAb, thyroid ultrasound and orbital computed tomography determined diagnosis. Sampling over 7.5 ml of fresh peripheral blood provided the PBMCs. This clonotype was counted many times. Its antigen is unknown. The CDR3 consists of 16 residues. Per germline, CDR1 LNHNV and CDR2 YYDKDF (reference sequence). The V end lost 3 bases, the J end lost 0 bases, and 14 bases lay between the germline ends. What was sequenced was peripheral blood. This TCR came from an adult man with Graves' ophthalmopathy. This chain links TRBV15 with TRBJ1-1; D is perhaps TRBD1 (5 bases). The CDR3 sequence is CATSSPPGTVNTEAFF. The CDR3 nucleotides are TGTGCCACCAGCAGTCCACCCGGGACGGTGAACACTGAAGCTTTCTTT.